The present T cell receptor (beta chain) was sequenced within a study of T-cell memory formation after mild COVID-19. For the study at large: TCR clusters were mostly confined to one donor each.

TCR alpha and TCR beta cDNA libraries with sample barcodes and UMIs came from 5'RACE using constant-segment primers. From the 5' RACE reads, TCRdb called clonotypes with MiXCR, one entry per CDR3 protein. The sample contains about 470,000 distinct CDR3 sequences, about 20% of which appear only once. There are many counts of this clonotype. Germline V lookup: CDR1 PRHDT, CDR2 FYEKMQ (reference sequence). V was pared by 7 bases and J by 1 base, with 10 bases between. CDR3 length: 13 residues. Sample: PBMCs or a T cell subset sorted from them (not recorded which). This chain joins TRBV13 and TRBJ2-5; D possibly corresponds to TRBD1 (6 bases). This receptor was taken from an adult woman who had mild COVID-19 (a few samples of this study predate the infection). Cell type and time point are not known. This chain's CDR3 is CASTVTGQETQYF. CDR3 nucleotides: TGTGCCAGCACCGTGACAGGCCAAGAGACCCAGTACTTC.